The TCR beta chain under discussion was sequenced for a study of spatial heterogeneity in lung cancer. Whole-study context: After resection, follow-up PBMC samples were sequenced when available, at a median of roughly 24 months later.

The time point is: blood at routine non-recurrence follow-up after resection. Unsorted tumor, nontumor lung tissue or cryopreserved PBMC supplied the whole RNA. The germline V gene encodes CDR1 MNHNS and CDR2 SASEGT. CDR3 size: 14 residues. V lost 6 bases to trimming and J lost 10 bases; unmatched junction nucleotides: 13. This clonotype appeared many times. TCRdb fed the 5' RACE reads into MiXCR, producing one record per CDR3 protein. The profile covers some 36,000 distinct CDR3 sequences, with 6.5% to 9.5% appearing a single time and over 8% taken by the ten largest. The chain uses TRBV6-1 and TRBJ2-5, with 8 bases matching TRBD1. The sample was PBMCs, taken at follow-up. This TCR came from a male donor with early-stage non-small cell lung cancer. For the CDR3, the DNA is TGTGCCAGCAGCCAGACAGGGGCAAATTCGGTCCAGTACTTC. This sequence encodes CASSQTGANSVQYF.